This T cell receptor (beta chain) was recorded in a study of CD8 T cells in Susac syndrome. The CDR3 spans 17 residues. The germline gives CDR1 LNHDA, CDR2 SQIVND (reference sequence). The V gene lost 1 base and the J gene lost 7 bases, with 20 bases spanning the gap. Random hexamers were used to reverse transcribe an amount of roughly 0.5 to 1 ug RNA. MiXCR was run by TCRdb on the immunoSEQ multiplex PCR reads, yielding one entry per CDR3 protein. Of about 400,000 distinct CDR3 sequences listed, around 83% are singletons. The receptor's source is a human donor with multiple sclerosis. This chain connects TRBV19 to TRBJ2-1; the D gene is possibly TRBD2 (6 bases). Sequencing was done on a sample of CD8+ T cells from PBMCs. CDR3 residues: CASSIGLLGGVRNEQFF. CDR3 nucleotide sequence: TGTGCCAGTAGTATAGGGCTGCTGGGGGGTGTACGGAATGAGCAGTTCTTC. The full variable domain, with the rest looked up from reference TRBV19 and TRBJ2-1, is DGGITQSPKYLFRKEGQNVTLSCEQNLNHDAMYWYRQDPGQGLRLIYYSQIVNDFQKGDIAEGYSVSREKKESFPLTVTSAQKNPTAFYLCASSIGLLGGVRNEQFFGPGTRLTVL.